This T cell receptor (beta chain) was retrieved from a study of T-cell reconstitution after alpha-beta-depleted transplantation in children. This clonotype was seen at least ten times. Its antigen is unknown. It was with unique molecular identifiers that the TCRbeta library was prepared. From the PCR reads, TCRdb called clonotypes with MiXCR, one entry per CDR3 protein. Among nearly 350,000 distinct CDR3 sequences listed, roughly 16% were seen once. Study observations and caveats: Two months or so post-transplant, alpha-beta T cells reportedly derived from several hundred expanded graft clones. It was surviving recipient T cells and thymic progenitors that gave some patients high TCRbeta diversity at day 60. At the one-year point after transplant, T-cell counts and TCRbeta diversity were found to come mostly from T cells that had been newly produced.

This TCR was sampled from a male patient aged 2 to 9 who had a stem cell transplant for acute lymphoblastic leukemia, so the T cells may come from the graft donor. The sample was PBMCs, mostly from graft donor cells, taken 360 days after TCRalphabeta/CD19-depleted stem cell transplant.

CDR3 sequence: CASSLDWDRAYEQYF. The CDR3 nucleotides are TGCGCCAGCAGCTTGGACTGGGACAGGGCGTACGAGCAGTACTTC. The chain is built from TRBV5-1 and TRBJ2-7; 9 bases map to TRBD1. V lost 0 bases to trimming and J lost 4 bases; unmatched junction nucleotides: 5. This CDR3 spans 15 amino acids. Germline V gives CDR1 SGHRS, CDR2 YFSETQ. The full variable domain, with the rest looked up from reference TRBV5-1 and TRBJ2-7, is KAGVTQTPRYLIKTRGQQVTLSCSPISGHRSVSWYQQTPGQGLQFLFEYFSETQRNKGNFPGRFSGRQFSNSRSEMNVSTLELGDSALYLCASSLDWDRAYEQYFGPGTRLTVT.